The 29 T cell receptor beta chains listed next were all sequenced from one sample in a study of OX40 agonist ivuxolimab in advanced cancers. The table came from immunoSEQ multiplex PCR; TCRdb's copy has only in-frame clones and leaves some out. The sample contains 55,000 to 75,000 clones, nearly 85% of which appear only once. This material consisted of CD4+ or CD8+ T cells sorted from blood, taken in a trial of the OX40 agonist ivuxolimab. Receptors originate from an adult with an advanced solid tumor such as melanoma, head and neck, liver or kidney cancer.

V is TRBV10-2 and J is TRBJ2-3; no clear D gene. CDR3 size: 12 residues. Trimming pared 0 bases from V and 4 bases from J, leaving 2 bases between. Germline V lookup: CDR1 WSHSY, CDR2 SAAADI. CDR3 in DNA: TGCGCCAGCAGTGAGTCCTCAGATACGCAGTATTTT. Translation: CASSESSDTQYF.

This chain links TRBV6-1 with TRBJ2-7, with D perhaps being TRBD1 or TRBD2 (6 bases each). In germline, CDR1 is MNHNS, CDR2 SASEGT. This CDR3 comprises 13 residues. Trimming removed 3 bases from V and 6 bases from J, with 12 bases in between. The DNA for the CDR3 is TGTGCCAGCAGTGAGCAACAGGGAGGCGAGCAGTACGTC. Translated, it gives CASSEQQGGEQYV.

The CDR3 protein is CASSPGLGRDTQYF. The CDR3 region has the DNA TGTGCCAGCAGTCCGGGACTCGGTAGAGATACGCAGTATTTT. The chain recombines TRBV6-5 with TRBJ2-3; D might be TRBD2 (6 bases). Germline V lookup: CDR1 MNHEY, CDR2 SVGAGI. V was shortened by 5 bases and J by 5 bases, with 14 bases between the two germline ends. This CDR3 contains 14 residues.

V is TRBV25-1 and J is TRBJ2-3, with no clear D. The V gene lost 4 bases and the J gene lost 0 bases, with 5 bases spanning the gap. This CDR3 is built from 13 residues. Germline V gives CDR1 MGHDK, CDR2 SYGVNS. CDR3 region: CASSGPSTDTQYF. CDR3 DNA: TGTGCCAGCAGTGGACCGAGCACAGATACGCAGTATTTT.

The chain recombines TRBV7-6 with TRBJ1-1; D unclear. CDR1 is SGHVS and CDR2 is FNYEAQ in the germline V gene. The CDR3 runs to 13 residues. The V end lost 1 base, the J end lost 1 base, and 4 bases lay between the germline ends. CDR3 protein: CASSLGANTEAFF. The CDR3 DNA sequence: TGTGCCAGCAGCTTAGGGGCGAACACTGAAGCTTTCTTT.

The V call is TRBV2, the J call TRBJ2-2, with D perhaps matching TRBD2 (6 bases). Per germline, CDR1 SNHLY and CDR2 FYNNEI. Between the trimmed V and J ends, which lost 6 bases and 4 bases, there was a span of 18 bases. This CDR3 comprises 16 residues. The CDR3 nucleotides read TGTGCCAGCAGGGACGGGGCGGGGCAGACCACCGGGGAGCTGTTTTTT. Its translation: CASRDGAGQTTGELFF. Together with reference TRBV2 and TRBJ2-2, the CDR3 gives the full variable domain: EPEVTQTPSHQVTQMGQEVILRCVPISNHLYFYWYRQILGQKVEFLVSFYNNEISEKSEIFDDQFSVERPDGSNFTLKIRSTKLEDSAMYFCASRDGAGQTTGELFFGEGSRLTVL.

This chain joins TRBV4-1 and TRBJ2-2, with a possible D match to TRBD2 (6 bases). The germline V gene has CDR1 MGHRA and CDR2 YSYEKL. The CDR3 is 16 residues long. Trimming stripped 2 bases from V and 3 bases from J, with 13 bases between. The CDR3 DNA reads as TGCGCCAGCAGCCAAAGTACGGGGAGGTACACCGGGGAGCTGTTTTTT. This encodes CASSQSTGRYTGELFF.

The J gene is TRBJ2-7, the V gene TRBV7-2; the match to TRBD1 covers 10 bases. The CDR3 sequence is 16 residues long. J was trimmed by 7 bases and V by 5 bases; bases with no gene match: 14. CDR1 is SGHTA, CDR2 FQGNSA, per germline. The CDR3 sequence is CASSPGGDRGVREQYF. In nucleotides, the CDR3 is TGTGCCAGCAGCCCAGGTGGGGACAGGGGTGTGAGAGAGCAGTACTTC.

The chain links TRBV9 to TRBJ2-5; D tentatively reads TRBD1 or TRBD2 (6 bases each). The V end was cut by 4 bases, the J end by 5 bases, with 12 bases between. Germline lookup yields CDR1 SGDLS and CDR2 YYNGEE. The CDR3 runs 13 residues. The DNA of the CDR3 is TGTGCCAGCAGCTTGGGGGGCCAGGAGACCCAGTACTTC. This gives the protein CASSLGGQETQYF.

V usage is TRBV19 and J usage is TRBJ2-1; 8 bases match TRBD1. The germline gives CDR1 LNHDA, CDR2 SQIVND (reference sequence). The J segment lost 8 bases and the V segment lost 7 bases, leaving 7 bases of the junction unmatched. CDR3 length: 13 amino acids. The CDR3 DNA sequence: TGTGCCAGTATTCCCACAGGGGGTGATGAGCAGTTCTTC. It yields the protein CASIPTGGDEQFF. Full variable domain (missing parts from reference TRBV19 and TRBJ2-1): DGGITQSPKYLFRKEGQNVTLSCEQNLNHDAMYWYRQDPGQGLRLIYYSQIVNDFQKGDIAEGYSVSREKKESFPLTVTSAQKNPTAFYLCASIPTGGDEQFFGPGTRLTVL.

The chain couples TRBV7-2 to TRBJ2-7, with D possibly TRBD1 on 7 matching bases. CDR3 length equals 15 residues. The ends were cut back, 1 base at V and 3 bases at J, with 13 bases in the middle. CDR1 and CDR2 from the germline V gene are SGHTA and FQGNSA. As DNA, the CDR3 is TGTGCCAGCAGCTTAGGCGGGACAGCCATCTACGAGCAGTACTTC. It encodes CASSLGGTAIYEQYF.

Note on this clone: The CDR3 ends on some other residue instead of the conserved phenylalanine or tryptophan, so this is likely a read error. This chain connects TRBV29-1 to TRBJ2-4; D not certain. Looked up from germline, CDR1 is SQVTM and CDR2 is ANQGSEA. Between the trimmed V and J ends, which lost 5 bases and 0 bases, there was a span of 23 bases. The CDR3 is 18 amino acids. The CDR3 protein is CSVYTTSVGLLAKNIQYL. The CDR3 bases are TGCAGCGTTTACACGACATCAGTCGGATTACTAGCCAAAAACATTCAGTACCTC.

The CDR3 is CASSSGTGASNEKLFF. Here the CDR3 DNA reads TGTGCCAGCAGCTCTGGGACAGGGGCCTCCAATGAAAAACTGTTTTTT. The chain carries TRBV7-2 and TRBJ1-4, with TRBD1 matching 10 bases. The CDR3 totals 16 residues. V dropped 4 bases and J dropped 5; count of bases not matched to a gene: 7. Germline V gene sequence: CDR1 SGHTA, CDR2 FQGNSA. Drawing the rest from reference TRBV7-2 and TRBJ1-4, the complete variable domain is GAGVSQSPSNKVTEKGKDVELRCDPISGHTALYWYRQSLGQGLEFLIYFQGNSAPDKSGLPSDRFSAERTGGSVSTLTIQRTQQEDSAVYLCASSSGTGASNEKLFFGSGTQLSVL.

This chain uses TRBV9 with TRBJ2-3; 15 bases fit TRBD2. CDR1 and CDR2 (germline): SGDLS, YYNGEE. This CDR3 has 18 residues. J was trimmed by 2 bases and V by 8 bases; bases with no gene match: 12. The CDR3 nucleotides are TGTGCCAGAAGTTCGGCCTGGACTAGCGGGGGGGACACAGATACGCAGTATTTT. This gives the protein CARSSAWTSGGDTDTQYF.

V usage is TRBV5-6 and J usage is TRBJ1-1; possible D gene TRBD1, 5 bases. Trimming took 1 base from V and 6 from J, leaving 16 bases between them. Germline CDR1 and CDR2: SGHDT and YYEEEE. This CDR3 is built from 15 residues. DNA of the CDR3: TGTGCCAGCAGCTTGTCTAGTCAGGGACTTTCTGAAGCTTTCTTT. Its protein product is CASSLSSQGLSEAFF.

The chain has TRBV4-2 and TRBJ1-1; 7 bases fit TRBD1. V was clipped by 4 bases and J by 1 base; unmatched bases: 12. Per the germline V gene, CDR1 is LGHNA and CDR2 is YNFKEQ. This CDR3 is 17 amino acids long. CDR3 nucleotide sequence: TGTGCCAGCAGCCTCAATCCGACAGGGACGAAGAACACTGAAGCTTTCTTT. It translates to CASSLNPTGTKNTEAFF.

The V call is TRBV19, the J call TRBJ2-3; perhaps TRBD1 as D (5 bases). V shed 5 bases and J shed 0 bases, with 9 bases lying between them. The length of the CDR3 is 14 residues. Per germline, CDR1 LNHDA and CDR2 SQIVND (reference sequence). The CDR3 spells CASSSTASTDTQYF. The DNA for the CDR3 is TGTGCCAGTAGTTCGACAGCTAGCACAGATACGCAGTATTTT.

V and J are TRBV30 and TRBJ2-2, with 8 bases lining up with TRBD2. The length of the CDR3 is 16 residues. With V trimmed by 0 bases and J by 4 bases, 7 bases remained unmatched. The V gene's germline CDR1 is GTSNPN and CDR2 SVGIG (reference sequence). The CDR3 region has the DNA TGTGCCTGGAGTGTAGAACTAGCGGTACCCACCGGGGAGCTGTTTTTT. Protein: CAWSVELAVPTGELFF.

This chain joins TRBV5-1 and TRBJ2-1; 7 nucleotides line up with TRBD1. The CDR3 sequence is 16 residues long. In germline, CDR1 is SGHRS, CDR2 YFSETQ. With 2 bases clipped from V and 8 bases from J, the junction kept 13 bases outside the gene matches. The DNA of the CDR3 is TGCGCCAGCAGCTTCGTACCCCCGGACAGGTCCGATGAGCAGTTCTTC. Translated, it gives CASSFVPPDRSDEQFF.

This clone has just a few counts. The chain combines TRBV11-2 with TRBJ2-6; D remains ambiguous. The CDR3 is 12 amino acids. V was pared by 8 bases and J by 0 bases, with 2 bases between. Germline V CDR1 and CDR2: SGHAT, FQNNGV. Here the CDR3 DNA reads TGTGCCAGCGGCTCTGGGGCCAACGTCCTGACTTTC. As protein: CASGSGANVLTF.

This clone has a single count. The chain uses TRBV29-1 and TRBJ2-2, with a tentative D call TRBD1 (6 bases). V dropped 0 bases and J dropped 6 bases, with 14 bases sitting between them. The CDR3 contains 15 residues. Germline assignment: CDR1 SQVTM and CDR2 ANQGSEA. The CDR3 reads CSVEDPDSIPGELFF. CDR3 nucleotides: TGCAGCGTTGAAGATCCGGACAGCATCCCCGGGGAGCTGTTTTTT.

The J gene is TRBJ2-7, the V gene TRBV7-9, with 9 nucleotides matching TRBD2. The J segment lost 4 bases and the V segment lost 8 bases, leaving 3 bases of the junction unmatched. The CDR3 has 12 amino acids. Germline V CDR1 and CDR2: SEHNR, FQNEAQ (reference sequence). The CDR3 loop is CASGREGYEQYF. CDR3 in DNA: TGTGCCAGCGGGCGGGAGGGGTACGAGCAGTACTTC.

This clone was seen a handful of times. The chain is built from TRBV30 and TRBJ1-3; no clear D. This CDR3 region has 11 residues. Germline loops: CDR1 GTSNPN, CDR2 SVGIG (reference sequence). Trimming left V 4 bases short and J 8 bases short, with 9 bases between. Written as DNA, the CDR3 is TGTGCCTGGACAATTTTAGACACCATATATTTT. As protein: CAWTILDTIYF. The full variable domain, completed using reference TRBV30 and TRBJ1-3, is SQTIHQWPATLVQPVGSPLSLECTVEGTSNPNLYWYRQAAGRGLQLLFYSVGIGQISSEVPQNLSASRPQDRQFILSSKKLLLSDSGFYLCAWTILDTIYFGEGSWLTVV.

The rearrangement joins TRBV7-6 to TRBJ2-1, with 8 bases lining up with TRBD1. The CDR3 totals 19 residues. V dropped 2 bases and J dropped 3; count of bases not matched to a gene: 15. CDR1 and CDR2 (germline): SGHVS, FNYEAQ. Written as DNA, the CDR3 is TGTGCCAGCAGCTTATCTCAGGGGGCGCAGGAGGGCCTCTACAATGAGCAGTTCTTC. It specifies CASSLSQGAQEGLYNEQFF.

The V call is TRBV19, the J call TRBJ1-6; D remains unclear. V shed 3 bases and J shed 9 bases, with 6 bases lying between them. In germline, CDR1 is LNHDA, CDR2 SQIVND (reference sequence). CDR3 size: 12 residues. The CDR3 spells CASSIRGSPLHF. The CDR3, as DNA: TGTGCCAGTAGTATTCGGGGTTCACCCCTCCACTTT.

The V gene is TRBV19, the J gene TRBJ2-7; 7 nucleotides line up with TRBD2. This CDR3 region has 16 residues. Looked up from germline, CDR1 is LNHDA and CDR2 is SQIVND (reference sequence). The V segment lost 5 bases and the J segment 1 base; nucleotides outside the gene matches: 11. For the CDR3, the DNA is TGTGCCAGTAGTCCCCGGGGAGCGGGGAAATCCTACGAGCAGTACTTC. Protein product: CASSPRGAGKSYEQYF.

This clone came up a few times. The chain has TRBV30 and TRBJ2-5, with D unresolved. The CDR3 sequence is 14 residues long. Germline assignment: CDR1 GTSNPN and CDR2 SVGIG (reference sequence). Deletions cut 0 bases from V and 5 bases from J, with 13 bases between. This CDR3 is CAWSVPPRRETQYF. In nucleotides, the CDR3 is TGTGCCTGGAGTGTACCCCCTAGGCGGGAGACCCAGTACTTC.

The rearrangement links TRBV2 to TRBJ1-5; the D is unclear. V lost 6 bases and J 2 bases, leaving 8 bases between the germline ends. The CDR3 has 13 amino acids. The germline CDR1 and CDR2 sequences are SNHLY and FYNNEI. The chain's CDR3 is CASRGRGNQPQHF. The CDR3 coding sequence is TGTGCCAGCAGAGGGCGGGGCAATCAGCCCCAGCATTTT.

The gene calls are TRBV4-2 and TRBJ2-7; D remains ambiguous. Germline-derived CDR1 and CDR2 are LGHNA and YNFKEQ. This CDR3 region has 17 residues. Trimming removed 0 bases from V and 3 bases from J, with 18 bases in between. The CDR3 is CASSQEGYQPTHYEQYF. The CDR3 DNA is TGTGCCAGCAGCCAAGAAGGCTACCAACCAACCCACTACGAGCAGTACTTC.